This T cell receptor (beta chain) was retrieved from a study of blood T cells in healthy people across ages. This clonotype was counted only a few times. The antigen is unknown. Findings and caveats of the study: Both higher diversity and more naive CD4+ cells marked long-lived donors when set against aged donors.

Trimming took off 8 bases at V and 4 bases at J, with 16 bases between the two ends. This CDR3 has 14 residues. Germline CDR1 MDHEN, CDR2 SYDVKM. For the second PCR, which ran for 7 to 11 cycles, a sample-barcoded 5' primer and a J-beta primer mix were used. Researchers report that a template-switch adaptor with 12 random nucleotides tagged each cDNA molecule. Each CDR3 protein gets one entry after TCRdb re-called the 5' RACE reads with MiXCR. In the table there are 710,000 or so distinct CDR3 sequences, approximately 22% of which are singletons. Sequencing was performed on blood. The clonotype originates from a man in his 70s in good health. The chain joins TRBV28 to TRBJ2-3, with a weak D call TRBD2 (6 bases). CDR3 bases: TGTGCCAGCCGGGTCGGAGGGCAGCCAGATACGCAGTATTTT. Translation: CASRVGGQPDTQYF.